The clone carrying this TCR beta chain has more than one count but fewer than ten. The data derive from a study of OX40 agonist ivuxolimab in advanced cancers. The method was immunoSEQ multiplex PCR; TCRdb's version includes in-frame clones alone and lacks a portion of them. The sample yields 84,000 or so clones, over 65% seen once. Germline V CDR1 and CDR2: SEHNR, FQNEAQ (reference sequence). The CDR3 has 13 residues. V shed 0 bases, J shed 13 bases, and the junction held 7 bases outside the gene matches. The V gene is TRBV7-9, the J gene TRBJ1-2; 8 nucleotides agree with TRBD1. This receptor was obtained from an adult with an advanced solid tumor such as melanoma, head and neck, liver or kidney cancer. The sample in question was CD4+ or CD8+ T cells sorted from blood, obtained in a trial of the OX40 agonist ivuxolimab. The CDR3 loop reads CASSLAGTGLSTF. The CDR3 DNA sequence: TGTGCCAGCAGCTTAGCCGGGACAGGACTCTCCACCTTC.